Following are 24 T cell receptor beta chains from one sample sequenced in a study of beta chain features in type 1 diabetes. Every bit of the isolated RNA underwent reverse transcription, so sequencing read expressed TCRB transcripts. Assay: immunoSEQ multiplex PCR; the TCRdb copy retains only in-frame clones and omits some. The sample contains hundreds of thousands of clones, around a sixth of which appear only once. The sequencing input was naive CD4+ T cells from blood. The receptors were gathered from a young man in good health.

This rearrangement joins TRBV5-8 to TRBJ2-7; unclear D gene. Germline CDR1 is SGHTS and CDR2 is YDEGEE. CDR3 length: 11 residues. V was shortened by 3 bases and J by 3 bases, with 4 bases between the two germline ends. The CDR3 region has the DNA TGTGCCAGCAGCTACCACTACGAGCAGTACTTC. Amino acid sequence: CASSYHYEQYF.

The chain couples TRBV2 to TRBJ1-1; 7 nucleotides align to TRBD1. V lost 6 bases and J lost 4; bases outside the gene matches: 5. From germline, CDR1 is SNHLY and CDR2 FYNNEI. The CDR3 runs 13 residues. The CDR3 loop reads CASRRAGGTEAFF. CDR3 DNA: TGTGCCAGCAGGAGGGCAGGGGGCACTGAAGCTTTCTTT.

The V call is TRBV18, the J call TRBJ1-6; tentative D call: TRBD1 (6 bases). Germline loops: CDR1 KGHSH, CDR2 LQKENI. V lost 3 bases and J 7 bases, leaving 16 bases between the germline ends. The length of the CDR3 is 16 residues. The CDR3 loop reads CASSPQQGLVNSPLHF. In nucleotides, the CDR3 is TGTGCCAGCTCACCTCAACAGGGTCTAGTCAATTCACCCCTCCACTTT.

This clone was counted only a few times. The V gene is TRBV7-9, the J gene TRBJ2-5; 7 nucleotides line up with TRBD1. The CDR3 covers 14 residues. The germline V gene has CDR1 SEHNR and CDR2 FQNEAQ (reference sequence). V lost 2 bases, J lost 5 bases, and 5 bases stayed unmatched. For the CDR3, the DNA is TGTGCCAGCAGCTTAATGACAGGGTGGGAGACCCAGTACTTC. Translating gives CASSLMTGWETQYF. Complete variable domain (other parts from reference TRBV7-9 and TRBJ2-5): DTGVSQNPRHKITKRGQNVTFRCDPISEHNRLYWYRQTLGQGPEFLTYFQNEAQLEKSRLLSDRFSAERPKGSFSTLEIQRTEQGDSAMYLCASSLMTGWETQYFGPGTRLLVL.

The sample holds a few counts of this clone. The sample holds other DNA sequences that translate to the same CDR3. This chain uses TRBV28 with TRBJ2-3; D is ambiguous. With 4 bases removed from V and 7 bases from J, the gap between germline ends came to 6 bases. This CDR3 region has 11 residues. CDR1 is MDHEN, CDR2 SYDVKM, per germline. The CDR3 spells CASSSPNTQYF. The CDR3 nucleotides read TGTGCCAGCAGTTCCCCAAATACGCAGTATTTT.

V and J are TRBV7-9 and TRBJ2-3, with a possible D match to TRBD1 (5 bases). Trimming stripped 4 bases from V and 6 bases from J, with 11 bases between. The CDR3 totals 13 residues. Germline loops: CDR1 SEHNR, CDR2 FQNEAQ (reference sequence). The CDR3 spells CASSSRQLDTQYF. As DNA, the CDR3 is TGTGCCAGCAGCTCCAGACAGCTTGATACGCAGTATTTT.

This clone was observed a few times. The chain links TRBV7-2 to TRBJ1-5, with D uncertain. The CDR3 contains 13 residues. Germline CDR1 SGHTA, CDR2 FQGNSA. V was shortened by 0 bases and J by 4 bases, with 4 bases between the two germline ends. As DNA, the CDR3 is TGTGCCAGCAGCTTAGCGCGTAATCAGCCCCAGCATTTT. Its translation is CASSLARNQPQHF.

V gene TRBV2 combines with J gene TRBJ2-3; no reliable D call. Trimming took off 4 bases at V and 1 base at J, with 9 bases between the two ends. This CDR3 has 14 amino acids. Germline V lookup: CDR1 SNHLY, CDR2 FYNNEI. The chain's CDR3 is CASSGFRGTDTQYF. The CDR3 region has the DNA TGTGCCAGCAGTGGCTTCCGAGGCACAGATACGCAGTATTTT.

A few counts support this clone. The chain links TRBV5-4 to TRBJ2-5; D unclear. Trimming took off 0 bases at V and 0 bases at J, with 6 bases between the two ends. Germline CDR1 is SGHNT and CDR2 is YYREEE (reference sequence). The CDR3 spans 14 residues. The DNA for the CDR3 is TGTGCCAGCAGCTTGGCGGCCGACCAAGAGACCCAGTACTTC. Encoded protein: CASSLAADQETQYF. Filled out from reference TRBV5-4 and TRBJ2-5, the complete variable domain reads ETGVTQSPTHLIKTRGQQVTLRCSSQSGHNTVSWYQQALGQGPQFIFQYYREEENGRGNFPPRFSGLQFPNYSSELNVNALELDDSALYLCASSLAADQETQYFGPGTRLLVL.

A few counts support this clone. The chain is built from TRBV7-9 and TRBJ1-1; TRBD1 might be the D (5 bases). V was pared by 8 bases and J by 11 bases, with 18 bases between. In germline, CDR1 is SEHNR, CDR2 FQNEAQ (reference sequence). The CDR3 contains 12 residues. This CDR3 reads CASLPSGEVAFF. For the CDR3, the DNA is TGTGCCAGCCTCCCTTCGGGGGAGGTGGCTTTCTTT.

As concerns this clone: At the DNA level, this CDR3 is encoded by other sequences in the same sample as well. The chain joins TRBV6-5 to TRBJ2-7, with 7 bases aligning to TRBD1. V lost 0 bases and J lost 3; bases outside the gene matches: 2. The CDR3 extends over 14 amino acids. CDR1 is MNHEY, CDR2 SVGAGI, per germline. The CDR3: CASSYSRTGYEQYF. The CDR3 nucleotides read TGTGCCAGCAGTTACTCGAGGACAGGCTACGAGCAGTACTTC.

The rearrangement uses TRBV27 and TRBJ1-5; weak D call: TRBD1 (6 bases). The germline V gene encodes CDR1 MNHEY and CDR2 SMNVEV (reference sequence). The CDR3 runs to 18 residues. V dropped 2 bases and J dropped 1 base, with 18 bases sitting between them. The CDR3 region is CASSLTWPQGTSNQPQHF. CDR3 bases: TGTGCCAGCAGTTTAACTTGGCCACAGGGAACCAGCAATCAGCCCCAGCATTTT.

Only a few counts were recorded for this clone. The rearrangement links TRBV4-3 to TRBJ2-7; D may be TRBD1 or TRBD2 (6 bases each). V dropped 5 bases and J dropped 6 bases, with 14 bases sitting between them. Germline V CDR1 and CDR2: LGHNA, YSLEER. The CDR3 is made up of 13 amino acids. CDR3 bases: TGCGCCAGCAGCGAGGGGGAGCGGGCCGAGCAGTACTTC. It specifies CASSEGERAEQYF.

The V call is TRBV6-5, the J call TRBJ2-7; 7 nucleotides match TRBD1. The junction had 9 bases not matched to a gene; V was cut back by 4 bases and J by 0 bases. The CDR3 totals 16 residues. CDR1 MNHEY and CDR2 SVGAGI come from the germline V gene. The CDR3 DNA sequence: TGTGCCAGCAGTTTCACTCCGGGACAGAGCTCCTACGAGCAGTACTTC. It encodes CASSFTPGQSSYEQYF.

This rearrangement joins TRBV4-2 to TRBJ2-2; 7 bases match TRBD2. This CDR3 region has 17 residues. The V segment lost 1 base and the J segment 3 bases; nucleotides outside the gene matches: 8. The V gene's germline CDR1 is LGHNA and CDR2 YNFKEQ. CDR3 DNA sequence: TGTGCCAGCAGCCAAGGGGCTCTTGCGGGGGACACCGGGGAGCTGTTTTTT. Residues: CASSQGALAGDTGELFF.

On this clone: The same CDR3 can be traced to other DNA sequences in this sample. The rearrangement joins TRBV28 to TRBJ1-5; D remains unclear. The CDR3 extends over 11 amino acids. The V and J ends lost 2 bases and 6 bases respectively, with 2 bases between them. Germline V gene lookup returns CDR1 MDHEN and CDR2 SYDVKM. The CDR3, as DNA: TGTGCCAGCAGTTTAGCTCAGCCCCAGCATTTT. This gives the protein CASSLAQPQHF.

This clone has just a few counts. The genes are TRBV30 and TRBJ1-2, with a weak D call TRBD1 (5 bases). V was cut by 5 bases and J by 2 bases, with 15 bases left in between. Germline lookup yields CDR1 GTSNPN and CDR2 SVGIG (reference sequence). This CDR3 has 14 amino acids. CDR3 in amino acids: CAWEGWGKNYGYTF. The CDR3 coding sequence is TGTGCCTGGGAGGGATGGGGGAAAAACTATGGCTACACCTTC.

V gene TRBV7-6 combines with J gene TRBJ2-5, with a tentative D call TRBD1 (5 bases). Per germline, CDR1 SGHVS and CDR2 FNYEAQ. There are 14 residues in the CDR3. Trimming shortened V by 6 bases and J by 3 bases, and 14 bases separated the two germline ends. The CDR3 bases are TGTGCCAGCAGGGACACCTTTAGGGAAGAGACCCAGTACTTC. Protein: CASRDTFREETQYF.

The chain carries TRBV29-1 and TRBJ2-7; no clear D. Trimming took 1 base from V and 8 from J, leaving 9 bases between them. The germline CDR1 and CDR2 sequences are SQVTM and ANQGSEA. CDR3 size: 11 residues. The CDR3 region is CSVEGWDKQYF. In DNA form, the CDR3 reads TGCAGCGTTGAAGGGTGGGATAAGCAGTACTTC.

This chain connects TRBV19 to TRBJ1-2; D remains unclear. Trimming removed 5 bases from V and 7 bases from J, with 20 bases in between. CDR1 LNHDA and CDR2 SQIVND come from the germline V gene (reference sequence). The CDR3 has 15 residues. For the CDR3, the DNA is TGTGCCAGTAGTCCTCAACTGACGGGGAATGTTGGCTACACCTTC. Its translation is CASSPQLTGNVGYTF.

J is TRBJ2-7 and V is TRBV18; 7 bases line up with TRBD1. Germline-derived CDR1 and CDR2 are KGHSH and LQKENI. The CDR3 sequence is 12 residues long. Unmatched junction bases numbered 2, after V lost 5 bases and J lost 4 bases. The DNA for the CDR3 is TGTGCCAGCTCAATGGACAGGTACGAGCAGTACTTC. Its translation: CASSMDRYEQYF.

The genes are TRBV5-4 and TRBJ2-6; D is ambiguous. This CDR3 has 13 residues. V lost 4 bases to trimming and J lost 8 bases, with 10 bases between them. In germline, CDR1 is SGHNT, CDR2 YYREEE (reference sequence). DNA for the CDR3: TGTGCCAGCAGCCCAACATATTCCAACGTCCTGACTTTC. Its translation is CASSPTYSNVLTF.

There are a few counts of this clone. This rearrangement joins TRBV5-4 to TRBJ1-2, with D unresolved. The CDR3 has 13 residues. Trimming pared 4 bases from V and 7 bases from J, leaving 14 bases between. Germline values: CDR1 SGHNT, CDR2 YYREEE (reference sequence). This CDR3 is CASSPTGWSGYTF. The CDR3 nucleotides are TGTGCCAGCAGCCCGACCGGGTGGAGTGGCTACACCTTC. Filled out from reference TRBV5-4 and TRBJ1-2, the complete variable domain reads ETGVTQSPTHLIKTRGQQVTLRCSSQSGHNTVSWYQQALGQGPQFIFQYYREEENGRGNFPPRFSGLQFPNYSSELNVNALELDDSALYLCASSPTGWSGYTFGSGTRLTVV.

In this sample, this clone turned up a few times. V is TRBV9 and J is TRBJ2-7; 7 bases align to TRBD2. The V gene's germline CDR1 is SGDLS and CDR2 YYNGEE. There are 15 residues in the CDR3. Trimming took 1 base from V and 0 from J; bases not matched to a gene: 4. This CDR3 reads CASSVSGAPSYEQYF. The CDR3 DNA reads TGTGCCAGCAGCGTAAGCGGGGCCCCCTCCTACGAGCAGTACTTC.